The TCR beta chain described here comes from a study of tissue T cells after allogeneic stem cell transplantation. Findings of the study overall: Within patients, tissue anatomy strongly shaped TCR repertoire composition.

Notes on this clone: No antigen is known for it. Gene names and germline match the mouse. The CDR3 end is not reached by the read, which stops 1 residue before it; the germline J gene fills it in.

Survey-depth TCRbeta CDR3 sequencing reported V/J genes and productive frequencies. The data were produced by immunoSEQ multiplex PCR, yet TCRdb's version contains in-frame clones alone and is incomplete. The sample carries fewer than 10,000 clones, around 37% recorded once. Time point in this sample: mouse harvest day 14 after allogeneic transplant. Tail vein injection delivered 10^7 T-cell-depleted bone marrow cells and 10^6 splenic CD5+ T cells. This mouse GVHD model was MHC-mismatched B6 to BALB/c, profiled day 7 or 14. V lost 1 base, J lost 6 bases, and 2 bases lay in between. The CDR3 runs to 11 residues. Germline V gene data show CDR1 as NSQYPW and CDR2 as LRSPGD (reference sequence).

The TCR comes from a female BALB/c mouse given C57BL/6 T cells with graft-versus-host disease after an allogeneic hematopoietic cell transplant. Sequenced sample: skin. V usage is TRBV1 and J usage is TRBJ2-4; no reliable D call. CDR3 bases read: TGCACCTGCAGTGCAGGGAACACCTTGTAC. It encodes CTCSAGNTLY. The CDR3 reads in full as CTCSAGNTLYF.